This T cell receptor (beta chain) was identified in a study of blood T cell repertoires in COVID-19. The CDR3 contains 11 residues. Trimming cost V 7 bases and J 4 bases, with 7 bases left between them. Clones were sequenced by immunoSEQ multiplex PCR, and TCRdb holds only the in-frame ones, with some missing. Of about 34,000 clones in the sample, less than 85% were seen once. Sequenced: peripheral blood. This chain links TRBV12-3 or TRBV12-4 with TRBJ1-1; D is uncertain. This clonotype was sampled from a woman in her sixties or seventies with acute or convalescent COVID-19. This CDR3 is CASILTTEAFF. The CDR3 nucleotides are TGTGCCAGCATACTCACCACTGAAGCTTTCTTT.